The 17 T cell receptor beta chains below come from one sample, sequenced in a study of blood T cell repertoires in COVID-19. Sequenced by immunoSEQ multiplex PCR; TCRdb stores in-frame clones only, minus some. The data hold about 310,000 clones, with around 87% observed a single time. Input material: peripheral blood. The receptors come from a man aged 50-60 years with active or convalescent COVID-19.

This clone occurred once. The CDR3 is CASSTDPRGEAFF. The CDR3 DNA reads as TGTGCCAGCAGCACCGACCCCCGGGGTGAAGCTTTCTTT. The gene calls are TRBV7-3 and TRBJ1-1; no clear D gene. V was trimmed by 5 bases and J by 7 bases, leaving 14 bases between them. In germline, CDR1 is SGHTA, CDR2 FQGTGA. This CDR3 is built from 13 residues.

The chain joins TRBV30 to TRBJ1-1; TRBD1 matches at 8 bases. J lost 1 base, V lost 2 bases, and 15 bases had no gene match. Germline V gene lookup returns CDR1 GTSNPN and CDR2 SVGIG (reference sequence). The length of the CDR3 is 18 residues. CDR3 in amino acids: CAWSPVGQGSLGNTEAFF. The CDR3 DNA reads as TGTGCCTGGAGTCCCGTCGGACAGGGAAGTCTAGGGAACACTGAAGCTTTCTTT.

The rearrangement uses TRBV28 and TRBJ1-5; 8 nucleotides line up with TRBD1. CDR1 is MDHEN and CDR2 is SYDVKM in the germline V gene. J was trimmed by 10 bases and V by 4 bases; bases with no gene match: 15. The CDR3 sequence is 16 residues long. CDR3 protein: CASSSLDRVFTIPQHF. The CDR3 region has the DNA TGTGCCAGCAGTTCCCTGGACAGGGTCTTTACGATTCCCCAGCATTTT.

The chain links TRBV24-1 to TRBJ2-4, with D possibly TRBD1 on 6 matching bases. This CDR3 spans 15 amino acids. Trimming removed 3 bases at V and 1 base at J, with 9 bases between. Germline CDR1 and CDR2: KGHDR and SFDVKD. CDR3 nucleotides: TGTGCCACCAGTGATGCAGGGGCGGCCAAAAACATTCAGTACTTC. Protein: CATSDAGAAKNIQYF.

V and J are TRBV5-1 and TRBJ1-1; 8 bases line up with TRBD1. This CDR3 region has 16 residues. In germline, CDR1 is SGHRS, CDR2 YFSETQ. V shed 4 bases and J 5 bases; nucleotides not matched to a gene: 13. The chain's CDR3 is CASSPYPGGARTEAFF. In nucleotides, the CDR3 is TGCGCCAGCAGCCCTTACCCAGGGGGCGCTCGGACTGAAGCTTTCTTT.

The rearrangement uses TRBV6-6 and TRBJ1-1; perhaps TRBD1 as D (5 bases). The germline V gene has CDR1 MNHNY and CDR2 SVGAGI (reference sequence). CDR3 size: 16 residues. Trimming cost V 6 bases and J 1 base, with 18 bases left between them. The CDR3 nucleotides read TGTGCCAGCAGACCAACGGCCGGGGGTCCGAACACTGAAGCTTTCTTT. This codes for CASRPTAGGPNTEAFF.

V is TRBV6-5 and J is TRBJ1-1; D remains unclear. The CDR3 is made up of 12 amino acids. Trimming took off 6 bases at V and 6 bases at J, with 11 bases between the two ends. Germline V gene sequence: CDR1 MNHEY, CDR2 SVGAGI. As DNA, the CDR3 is TGTGCCAGCAGCCGCTATGGTGCTGAAGCTTTCTTT. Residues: CASSRYGAEAFF.

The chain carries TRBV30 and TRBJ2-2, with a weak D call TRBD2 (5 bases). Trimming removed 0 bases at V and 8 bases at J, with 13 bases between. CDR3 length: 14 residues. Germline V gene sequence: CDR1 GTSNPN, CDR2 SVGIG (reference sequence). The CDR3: CAWSVLGLFGELFF. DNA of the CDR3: TGTGCCTGGAGTGTACTCGGACTGTTTGGGGAGCTGTTTTTT.

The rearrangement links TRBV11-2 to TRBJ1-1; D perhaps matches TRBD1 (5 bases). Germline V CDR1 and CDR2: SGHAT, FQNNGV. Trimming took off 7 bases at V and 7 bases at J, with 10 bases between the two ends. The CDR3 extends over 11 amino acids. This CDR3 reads CASTRQIEAFF. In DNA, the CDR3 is TGTGCCAGCACGAGACAGATTGAAGCTTTCTTT. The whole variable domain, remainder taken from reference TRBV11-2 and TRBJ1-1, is EAGVAQSPRYKIIEKRQSVAFWCNPISGHATLYWYQQILGQGPKLLIQFQNNGVVDDSQLPKDRFSAERLKGVDSTLKIQPAKLEDSAVYLCASTRQIEAFFGQGTRLTVV.

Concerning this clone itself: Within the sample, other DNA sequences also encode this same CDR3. The CDR3 protein is CASSFPFSTDTQYF. The CDR3 DNA reads TGTGCCAGCAGCTTCCCTTTTAGCACAGATACGCAGTATTTT. This chain uses TRBV7-9 with TRBJ2-3; D uncertain. Germline-derived CDR1 and CDR2 are SEHNR and FQNEAQ (reference sequence). The V end was cut by 3 bases, the J end by 0 bases, with 7 bases between. This CDR3 is 14 amino acids long.

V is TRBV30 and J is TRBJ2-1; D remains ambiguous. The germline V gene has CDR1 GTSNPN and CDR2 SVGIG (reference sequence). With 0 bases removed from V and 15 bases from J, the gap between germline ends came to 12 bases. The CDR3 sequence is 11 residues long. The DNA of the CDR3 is TGTGCCTGGAGTGTGTCAATAAAGCGGTTCTTC. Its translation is CAWSVSIKRFF.

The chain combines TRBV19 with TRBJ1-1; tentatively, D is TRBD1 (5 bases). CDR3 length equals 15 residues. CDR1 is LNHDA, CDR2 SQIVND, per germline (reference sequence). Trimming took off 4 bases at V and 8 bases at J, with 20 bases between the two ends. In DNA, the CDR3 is TGTGCCAGTAGTAGTCTGGCGGACAACTCCGGGGAAGCTTTCTTT. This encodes CASSSLADNSGEAFF.

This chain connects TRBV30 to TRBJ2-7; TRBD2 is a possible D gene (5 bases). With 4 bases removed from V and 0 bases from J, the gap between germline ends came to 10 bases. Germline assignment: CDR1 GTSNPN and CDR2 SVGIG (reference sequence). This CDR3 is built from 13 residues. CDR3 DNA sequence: TGTGCCTGGACCCTGGGGAGCTCCTACGAGCAGTACTTC. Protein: CAWTLGSSYEQYF.

CDR3: CASSLRGGTGVLSNQPQHF. CDR3 in DNA: TGTGCCAGCAGTTTAAGAGGGGGGACAGGGGTCCTTAGCAATCAGCCCCAGCATTTT. This chain joins TRBV28 and TRBJ1-5, with TRBD1 identical over 10 bases. After removal of 2 bases from V and 0 bases from J, the junction contained 10 bases not matched to a gene. The CDR3 is 19 amino acids. Germline V CDR1 and CDR2: MDHEN, SYDVKM.

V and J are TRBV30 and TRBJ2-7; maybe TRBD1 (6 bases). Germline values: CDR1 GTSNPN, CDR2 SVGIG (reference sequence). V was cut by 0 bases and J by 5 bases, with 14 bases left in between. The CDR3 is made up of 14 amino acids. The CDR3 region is CAWSVGDRSHEQYF. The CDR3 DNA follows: TGTGCCTGGAGTGTTGGAGACAGGTCCCACGAGCAGTACTTC.

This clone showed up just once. As DNA, the CDR3 is TGTGCCAGCAGCCAAAGCGGGGCCCCAGGGTATCAGCCCCAGCATTTT. It specifies CASSQSGAPGYQPQHF. This chain connects TRBV3-1 (or the pseudogene TRBV3-2) to TRBJ1-5; perhaps TRBD1 as D (5 bases). The CDR3 consists of 16 residues. Germline CDR1 and CDR2: LGHDT and YNNKEL (reference sequence). Trimming pared 2 bases from V and 5 bases from J, leaving 16 bases between.

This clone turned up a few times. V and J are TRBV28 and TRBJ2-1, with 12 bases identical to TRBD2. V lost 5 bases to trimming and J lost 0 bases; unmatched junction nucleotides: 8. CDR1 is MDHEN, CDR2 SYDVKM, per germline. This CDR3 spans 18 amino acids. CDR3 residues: CASSPQTSGGSSYNEQFF. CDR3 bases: TGTGCCAGCAGTCCCCAAACTAGCGGGGGGAGCTCCTACAATGAGCAGTTCTTC.